These 15 T cell receptor beta chains were sequenced from one sample in a study of OX40 agonist ivuxolimab in advanced cancers. TCRdb's copy holds only in-frame clones and misses some; the assay was immunoSEQ multiplex PCR. The table includes some 99,000 clones, 90% detected once. The specimen comprised CD4+ or CD8+ T cells sorted from blood, sampled in a trial of the OX40 agonist ivuxolimab. Every receptor here comes from an adult with an advanced solid tumor such as melanoma, head and neck, liver or kidney cancer.

This chain uses TRBV27 with TRBJ1-5, with TRBD1 as a possible D gene (5 bases). The V and J ends lost 0 bases and 6 bases respectively, with 18 bases between them. Germline CDR1 MNHEY, CDR2 SMNVEV (reference sequence). CDR3 length: 17 residues. Here the CDR3 reads CASSLSGRLGGGQPQHF. The CDR3 DNA reads as TGTGCCAGCAGTTTATCAGGTCGCCTGGGGGGGGGTCAGCCCCAGCATTTT.

The CDR3 DNA reads TGTGCCACCAGCAGAGATTGGTCGGGCAGCCAAGAGACCCAGTACTTC. Translated: CATSRDWSGSQETQYF. The chain carries TRBV15 and TRBJ2-5; D is unclear. CDR1 is LNHNV, CDR2 YYDKDF, per germline (reference sequence). Trimming pared 0 bases from V and 1 base from J, leaving 12 bases between. This CDR3 has 16 residues.

The rearrangement joins TRBV27 to TRBJ1-5, with 11 nucleotides matching TRBD1. CDR1 MNHEY and CDR2 SMNVEV come from the germline V gene (reference sequence). J lost 7 bases, V lost 7 bases, and 6 bases had no gene match. The CDR3 covers 14 residues. In DNA form, the CDR3 reads TGTGCCAGCAATCCGAGGACAGGGGGCCAGCCCCAGCATTTT. Residues: CASNPRTGGQPQHF.

The rearrangement uses TRBV30 and TRBJ2-7, with TRBD2 as a possible D gene (6 bases). The CDR3 has 14 residues. V was trimmed by 0 bases and J by 2 bases, leaving 11 bases between them. Germline loops: CDR1 GTSNPN, CDR2 SVGIG (reference sequence). Here the CDR3 reads CAWSVGGVTYEQYF. The CDR3, as DNA: TGTGCCTGGAGTGTAGGCGGGGTCACCTACGAGCAGTACTTC. The full variable domain, rest sourced from reference TRBV30 and TRBJ2-7, is SQTIHQWPATLVQPVGSPLSLECTVEGTSNPNLYWYRQAAGRGLQLLFYSVGIGQISSEVPQNLSASRPQDRQFILSSKKLLLSDSGFYLCAWSVGGVTYEQYFGPGTRLTVT.

The genes are TRBV10-3 and TRBJ2-3; TRBD2 agrees at 13 bases. V was clipped by 9 bases and J by 4 bases; unmatched bases: 4. Germline CDR1 reads ENHRY; CDR2 reads SYGVKD. The CDR3 is 14 amino acids. The CDR3 bases are TGTGCCATTCGACTAGCGGGAGGCTCAGATACGCAGTATTTT. Translated: CAIRLAGGSDTQYF.

This clone was picked up a small number of times. The chain links TRBV15 to TRBJ1-5; D may be TRBD1 (5 bases). The CDR3 has 11 amino acids. The V gene's germline CDR1 is LNHNV and CDR2 YYDKDF (reference sequence). Trimming pared 8 bases from V and 4 bases from J, leaving 6 bases between. The CDR3 DNA sequence: TGTGCCACCGGGGCGAATCAGCCCCAGCATTTT. This translates into CATGANQPQHF.

The genes are TRBV6-6 and TRBJ2-1; D is ambiguous. Trimming pared 2 bases from V and 7 bases from J, leaving 12 bases between. Germline CDR1 is MNHNY and CDR2 is SVGAGI (reference sequence). The CDR3 is made up of 14 amino acids. The CDR3, as DNA: TGTGCCAGCAGTTACCCGGGCCCGGTAAATGAGCAGTTCTTC. As protein: CASSYPGPVNEQFF.

The chain uses TRBV6-6 and TRBJ1-1; 9 nucleotides match TRBD1. Germline CDR1 reads MNHNY; CDR2 reads SVGAGI (reference sequence). J gave up 1 base and V 6 bases, and 3 bases lay outside the gene matches. The CDR3 extends over 14 amino acids. CDR3 loop: CASRRGQGNTEAFF. CDR3 bases: TGTGCCAGCAGGCGGGGACAGGGGAACACTGAAGCTTTCTTT.

The chain has TRBV23-1 and TRBJ2-7, with unresolved D. TRBV23-1 is annotated as an ORF whose role is uncertain. This CDR3 contains 15 residues. Trimming cost V 7 bases and J 6 bases, with 22 bases left between them. The DNA for the CDR3 is TGCGCCAGCACGCCCCACTTTCGACCCCTGAGCGAGCAGTACTTC. As protein: CASTPHFRPLSEQYF.

This clone has just a few counts. The chain is built from TRBV5-1 and TRBJ2-6; D remains unclear. The germline V gene encodes CDR1 SGHRS and CDR2 YFSETQ. V lost 1 base and J 1 base, leaving 9 bases between the germline ends. The CDR3 is made up of 16 amino acids. The DNA for the CDR3 is TGCGCCAGCAGCTTGAACTTGGGTTCTGGGGCCAACGTCCTGACTTTC. It codes for CASSLNLGSGANVLTF.

J is TRBJ2-4 and V is TRBV5-1, with TRBD2 matching 13 bases. The germline V gene encodes CDR1 SGHRS and CDR2 YFSETQ. The CDR3 is made up of 15 amino acids. Trimming removed 3 bases from V and 6 bases from J; junction bases left unmatched: 3. For the CDR3, the DNA is TGCGCCAGCAGCTGGGGGACTAGCGGGGTAAACATTCAGTACTTC. The encoded protein is CASSWGTSGVNIQYF.

The chain is built from TRBV27 and TRBJ1-2; 7 bases align to TRBD1. Germline CDR1 MNHEY, CDR2 SMNVEV (reference sequence). V lost 5 bases, J lost 3 bases, and 3 bases stayed unmatched. This CDR3 has 13 amino acids. CDR3 DNA: TGTGCCAGCAGTCGACAGGGTCACTATGGCTACACCTTC. Protein: CASSRQGHYGYTF.

This chain links TRBV28 with TRBJ1-2; TRBD1 aligns across 9 bases. Trimming took 4 bases from V and 4 from J; bases not matched to a gene: 7. CDR1 MDHEN and CDR2 SYDVKM come from the germline V gene. The CDR3 has 15 residues. For the CDR3, the DNA is TGTGCCAGCAGTTCCCACACGACAGGGGGCTATGGCTACACCTTC. The encoded protein is CASSSHTTGGYGYTF.

V gene TRBV5-6 combines with J gene TRBJ2-7; TRBD2 agrees at 8 bases. Germline lookup yields CDR1 SGHDT and CDR2 YYEEEE. Trimming at V came to 4 bases and at J to 5 bases, leaving 11 bases not matched to a gene. There are 15 residues in the CDR3. The CDR3 reads CASSRRGGGLNEQYF. Written as DNA, the CDR3 is TGTGCCAGCAGCAGGCGGGGCGGGGGGCTCAACGAGCAGTACTTC. The whole variable domain, filled in from reference TRBV5-6 and TRBJ2-7, reads DAGVTQSPTHLIKTRGQQVTLRCSPKSGHDTVSWYQQALGQGPQFIFQYYEEEERQRGNFPDRFSGHQFPNYSSELNVNALLLGDSALYLCASSRRGGGLNEQYFGPGTRLTVT.

This chain joins TRBV7-2 and TRBJ2-5, with 12 bases fitting TRBD1. The germline V gene encodes CDR1 SGHTA and CDR2 FQGNSA. J gave up 5 bases and V 4 bases, and 8 bases lay outside the gene matches. The CDR3 has 16 residues. CDR3 bases: TGTGCCAGCAGCTCCAGGGGACAGGGGGCCCGGGAGACCCAGTACTTC. Its protein product is CASSSRGQGARETQYF.